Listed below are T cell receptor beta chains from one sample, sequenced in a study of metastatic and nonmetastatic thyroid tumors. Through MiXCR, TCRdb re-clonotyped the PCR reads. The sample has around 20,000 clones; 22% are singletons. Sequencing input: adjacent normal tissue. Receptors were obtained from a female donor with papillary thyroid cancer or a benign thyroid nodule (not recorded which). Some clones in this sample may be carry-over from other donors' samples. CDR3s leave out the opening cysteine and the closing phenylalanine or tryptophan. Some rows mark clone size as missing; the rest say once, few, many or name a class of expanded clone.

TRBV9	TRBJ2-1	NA	ASSVGSTSGSTLFQNEQF
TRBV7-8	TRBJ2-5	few	ASSALQGRETQY
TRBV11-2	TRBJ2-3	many	ASSLAEDTQY
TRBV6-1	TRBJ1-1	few	ASRKGADTNTKAF
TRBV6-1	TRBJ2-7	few	ASSKVVRDTSYEQY
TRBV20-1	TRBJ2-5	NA	SASDGPQETQY
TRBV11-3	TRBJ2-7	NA	ASSRDRSRSYEQY
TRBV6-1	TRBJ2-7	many	ASSERGRSYEQY
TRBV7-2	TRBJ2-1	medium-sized	ASSLAGQGIDEQF
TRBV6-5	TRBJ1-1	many	ASSYSGVGGTEAF
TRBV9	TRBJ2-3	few	ASSVEAGDATQY
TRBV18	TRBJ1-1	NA	ASSPSSYRGQNTEAF
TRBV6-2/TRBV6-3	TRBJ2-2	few	ASSRLAVGNTGELF
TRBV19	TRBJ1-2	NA	ASSWSALPTYGYT
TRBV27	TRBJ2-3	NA	ASSISQGFSTDTQY
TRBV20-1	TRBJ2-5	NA	SASPRVASVRKETQY
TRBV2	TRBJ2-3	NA	ASMIPGGGRTDTQY
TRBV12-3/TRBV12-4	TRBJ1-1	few	ASSLVGNTEAF
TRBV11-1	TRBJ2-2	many	ASSLDGLAGDTGELF
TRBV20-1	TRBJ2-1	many	SAVLGISYNEQF
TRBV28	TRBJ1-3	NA	ASRTGAGNTIY
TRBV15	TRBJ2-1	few	ATSRDSTGSEQF
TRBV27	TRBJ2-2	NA	ASSSASGLTTNTGELF
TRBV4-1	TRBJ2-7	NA	ASSQGQHEQY
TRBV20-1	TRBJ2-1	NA	SARRGTGGKNEQF
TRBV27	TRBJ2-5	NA	ASSPLAGPRETQY
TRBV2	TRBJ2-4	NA	ASSYFRGQNIQY
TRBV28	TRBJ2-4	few	ASSPGLPNIQY
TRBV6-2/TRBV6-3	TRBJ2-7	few	ASSYSGADEQY
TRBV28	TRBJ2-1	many	ASKGGRSYNEQF
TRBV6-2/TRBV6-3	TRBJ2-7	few	ASSYAGPGRDYEQY
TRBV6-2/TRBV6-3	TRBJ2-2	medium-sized	ASSNLGTGELF